This record concerns one TCR beta chain sequence. This record comes from a study of blood T cell repertoires in COVID-19. Looking at the study overall: Samples came from the United States, Italy and Spain, spanning acute and convalescent COVID-19. In each case, the material was cDNA or gDNA derived from T cells, B-cell-depleted T cells, or PBMCs.

Authors' data handling: Reference gene primer amplification in the assay estimated nucleated cell counts. Here immunoSEQ multiplex PCR was the method, and the copy in TCRdb shows in-frame clones only, minus some. Clone size and V and J calls were adopted from that table, with D and trimming inferred from the DNA. In the table there are 150,000 to 200,000 clones, around 90% of which are singletons. Sample: peripheral blood. The sequence came from a man aged 18 to 29 with acute or convalescent COVID-19.

Here the CDR3 DNA reads TGTGCCAGCAGTTTGGCAGACAGGGGGCGAGATGGCTACACCTTC. It specifies CASSLADRGRDGYTF. V gene TRBV27 combines with J gene TRBJ1-2; 10 bases align to TRBD1. The CDR3 contains 15 residues. V trimming: 3 bases; J trimming: 6 bases; junction bases outside the gene matches: 7. CDR1 is MNHEY and CDR2 is SMNVEV in the germline V gene (reference sequence).